This T cell receptor (beta chain) was captured by sequencing in a study of T cells after yellow fever vaccination. Whole-study findings and limits: CD4 and CD8 compartments shared a small share of clonotypes, likely from convergent recombination. Researchers report a weaker secondary response that nonetheless peaked faster, day 5 versus 15. Most clones from primary vaccination were detected again post-booster (just under 97% CD4, about 88% CD8).

This CDR3 has 16 residues. Trimming left V 4 bases short and J 4 bases short, with 19 bases between. Per the germline V gene, CDR1 is SGHTA and CDR2 is FQGNSA. With respect to this clonotype: Its antigen is not known.

It was through 5'RACE template switching that TCR cDNA was made, with a universal primer site and UMIs added. TCRdb reprocessed the 5' RACE reads via MiXCR and lists one record per CDR3 protein. The table includes hundreds of thousands of distinct CDR3 sequences, approximately 13% detected once. Sequencing was performed on PBMCs, taken on the day of the yellow fever booster vaccination. This sequence joins TRBV7-2 and TRBJ2-5, with D perhaps TRBD1 (5 bases). The receptor comes from a man between 25 and 39 years old who received the YFV17D yellow fever vaccine. The chain's CDR3 is CASSSYMAGRGETQYF. CDR3 DNA sequence: TGTGCCAGCAGCTCCTACATGGCCGGAAGGGGAGAGACCCAGTACTTC.